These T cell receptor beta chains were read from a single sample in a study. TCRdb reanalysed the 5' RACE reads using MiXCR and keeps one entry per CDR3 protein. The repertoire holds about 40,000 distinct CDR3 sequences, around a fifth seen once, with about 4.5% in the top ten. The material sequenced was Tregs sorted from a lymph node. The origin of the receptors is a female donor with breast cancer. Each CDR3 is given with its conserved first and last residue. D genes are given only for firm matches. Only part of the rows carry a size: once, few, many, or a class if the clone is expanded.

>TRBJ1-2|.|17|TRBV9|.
TGTGCCAGCAGCGCCAGACCAGGTGGGGTGACTAACTATGGCTACACCTTC
CASSARPGGVTNYGYTF
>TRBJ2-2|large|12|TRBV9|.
TGTGCCAGCGGGAGTTCTAACGGGGAGCTGTTTTTT
CASGSSNGELFF
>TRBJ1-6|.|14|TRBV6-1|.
TGTGCCATATCGAAGCGCTCCTATAATTCACCCCTCCACTTT
CAISKRSYNSPLHF
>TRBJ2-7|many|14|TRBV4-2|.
TGTGCCAGCAGCCCTTGGACGGGGACCTACGAGCAGTACTTC
CASSPWTGTYEQYF
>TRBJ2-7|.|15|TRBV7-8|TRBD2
TGTGCCAGCAGCCCGGGGGGAGGGTACTCCTACGAGCAGTACTTC
CASSPGGGYSYEQYF
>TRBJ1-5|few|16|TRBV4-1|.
TGCGCCAGCAGCCAAGACCAGGCGGGGTACAATCAGCCCCAGCATTTT
CASSQDQAGYNQPQHF
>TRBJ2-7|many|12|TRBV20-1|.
TGCAGTGCTAGTCGGGATCCCTACGAGCAGTACTTC
CSASRDPYEQYF
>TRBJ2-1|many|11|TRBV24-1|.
TGTGCCACCAGTGTCGGGAATGAGCAGTTCTTC
CATSVGNEQFF
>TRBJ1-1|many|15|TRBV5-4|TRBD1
TGTGCCAGCAGCCCCAGACAGGGAATGAACACTGAAGCTTTCTTT
CASSPRQGMNTEAFF
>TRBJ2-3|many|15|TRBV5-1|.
TGCGCCAGCAGCCCTGGGACACGCCGCACAGATACGCAGTATTTT
CASSPGTRRTDTQYF
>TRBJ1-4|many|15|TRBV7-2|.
TGTGCCAGCAGCTTTCAAACTGCAACTAATGAAAAACTGTTTTTT
CASSFQTATNEKLFF
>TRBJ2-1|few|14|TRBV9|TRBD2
TGTGCCAGCACCCCTAGCGGATCCTACAATGAGCAGTTCTTC
CASTPSGSYNEQFF
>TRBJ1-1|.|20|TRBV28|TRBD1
TGTGCCAGCAGTTTATTGTACCCTAGACAGGGAAGGAGTCGGAACACTGAAGCTTTCTTT
CASSLLYPRQGRSRNTEAFF
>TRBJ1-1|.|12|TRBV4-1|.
TGCGCCAGCGGCGCTTCTTGGACTGAAGCTTTCTTT
CASGASWTEAFF
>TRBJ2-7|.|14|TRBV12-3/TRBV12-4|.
TGTGCCAGCAGTTTAGACCGGACACTCGGCGAGCAGTACTTC
CASSLDRTLGEQYF
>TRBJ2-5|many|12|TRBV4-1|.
TGCGCCAGCAGCCAGGGTGGGGAGACCCAGTACTTC
CASSQGGETQYF
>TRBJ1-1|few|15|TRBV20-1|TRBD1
TGCAGTGCTAGCGCAGGGGGGCCCACGAACACTGAAGCTTTCTTT
CSASAGGPTNTEAFF
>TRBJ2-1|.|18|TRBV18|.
TGTGCCAGCTCACCTCGCCTAGCGACCCAGGAGGTGGACAATGAGCAGTTCTTC
CASSPRLATQEVDNEQFF
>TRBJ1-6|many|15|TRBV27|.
TGTGCCAGCAGTTTAGTGGCAGGGGCTAATTCACCCCTCCACTTT
CASSLVAGANSPLHF
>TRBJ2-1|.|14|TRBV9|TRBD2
TGTGCCAGCAGCGAAAGCGGGAGTTTAAATGAGCAGTTCTTC
CASSESGSLNEQFF
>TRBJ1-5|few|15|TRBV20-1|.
TGCAGTGCTAGAGTCCCACGGGGGAGACAACAGCCCCAGCATTTT
CSARVPRGRQQPQHF
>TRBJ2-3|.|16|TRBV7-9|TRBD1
TGTGCCAGCAGCTTACTCGCAGGGGGCCACACAGATACGCAGTATTTT
CASSLLAGGHTDTQYF
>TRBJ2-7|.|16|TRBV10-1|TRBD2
TGCGCCAGCAGTGATATTCCTACTAGCGGGATTCGCGAGCAGTACTTC
CASSDIPTSGIREQYF
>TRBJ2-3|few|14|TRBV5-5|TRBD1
TGTGCCAGCAGCTCCGGGACAGGGTTTATGGAGCAGTATTTT
CASSSGTGFMEQYF
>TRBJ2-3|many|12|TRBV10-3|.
TGTGCCTCGGCGGTTGAGGCAGATACGCAGTATTTT
CASAVEADTQYF
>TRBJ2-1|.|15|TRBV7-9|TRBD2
TGTGCCAGCAGCTTAGGTACTAGCGGGAGGGAGACTGCGTTCTTC
CASSLGTSGRETAFF